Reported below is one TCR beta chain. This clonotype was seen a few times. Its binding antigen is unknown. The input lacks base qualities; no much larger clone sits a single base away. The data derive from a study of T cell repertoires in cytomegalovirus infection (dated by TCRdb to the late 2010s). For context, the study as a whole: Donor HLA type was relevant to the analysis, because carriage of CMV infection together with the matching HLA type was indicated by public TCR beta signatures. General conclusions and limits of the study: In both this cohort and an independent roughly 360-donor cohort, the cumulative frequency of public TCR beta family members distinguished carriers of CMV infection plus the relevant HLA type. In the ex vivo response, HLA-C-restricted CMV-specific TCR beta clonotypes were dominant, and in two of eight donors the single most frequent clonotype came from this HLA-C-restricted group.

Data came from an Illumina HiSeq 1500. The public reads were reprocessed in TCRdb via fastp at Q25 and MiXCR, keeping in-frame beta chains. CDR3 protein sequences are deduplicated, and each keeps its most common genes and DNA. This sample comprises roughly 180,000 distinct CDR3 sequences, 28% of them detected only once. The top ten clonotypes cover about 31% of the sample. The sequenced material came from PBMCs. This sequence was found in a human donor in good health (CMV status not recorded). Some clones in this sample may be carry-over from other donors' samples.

The bases are TGTGCCAGCAGTTACTCTGAGGGAGGAGAGACCCAGTACTTC. Its protein reads: CASSYSEGGETQYF. The sequence joins TRBV6-5 to TRBJ2-5, and possibly TRBD2, on 6 matching bases. CDR1 and CDR2 are read off the germline V gene as MNHEY and SVGAGI. The junction shows trimming of 0 bases on V and 4 bases on J, plus 9 bases between the germline ends. The CDR3 runs 14 amino acids, cysteine and phenylalanine included. Here the CDR3 DNA is all that survives: 42 bases in frame from base 1.